This passage covers 5 T cell receptor beta chains from one sample sequenced in a study of neurological immune-mediated disorders. MiXCR was run by TCRdb on the 5' RACE reads, yielding one entry per CDR3 protein. The sample comprises 15,000 to 20,000 distinct CDR3 sequences, roughly 10% of which are singletons, and under 30% rests with the top ten. The material sequenced was CD8+ T cells from blood. Receptors originate from a woman aged 45-65 years in good health.

This clonotype was observed at least ten times. The chain links TRBV27 to TRBJ2-1; D is unclear. This CDR3 is 15 amino acids long. Germline V lookup: CDR1 MNHEY, CDR2 SMNVEV (reference sequence). Trimming stripped 5 bases from V and 1 base from J, with 12 bases between. Here the CDR3 DNA reads TGTGCCAGCAGTACCGGACCCCCGTCCTACAATGAGCAGTTCTTC. This codes for CASSTGPPSYNEQFF.

This clonotype has a handful of counts. The V call is TRBV12-2, the J call TRBJ1-1; the table's TRBD1 call for D was not verified on the DNA. TRBV12-2 is a pseudogene. The CDR3 contains 18 residues. CDR3 DNA: TGTGCAAGTCGCTTAGGACCAGGGCAGTTCATTATGAACACTGAAGCTTTCTTT. Its protein is CASRLGPGQFIMNTEAFF.

This clonotype has ten or more counts. V and J are TRBV12-3 or TRBV12-4 and TRBJ1-1; D is ambiguous. V dropped 10 bases and J dropped 10 bases, with 19 bases sitting between them. The CDR3 contains 12 residues. CDR3 DNA: TGTGCCACCCACCCTGGTACGGTCGGAGCTTTCTTT. Protein: CATHPGTVGAFF.

This clonotype was seen just once. The chain couples TRBV5-1 to TRBJ2-5; D is unclear. V gave up 4 bases and J gave up 5 bases, with 9 bases separating them. The CDR3 is 12 residues long. Germline values: CDR1 SGHRS, CDR2 YFSETQ. CDR3 residues: CASSVSRETQYF. The CDR3 region has the DNA TGCGCCAGCAGCGTGTCCCGGGAGACCCAGTACTTC.

This clonotype was found many times. The chain carries TRBV28 and TRBJ2-2; D unclear. This CDR3 has 13 amino acids. Germline CDR1 reads MDHEN; CDR2 reads SYDVKM. V lost 8 bases and J 4 bases, leaving 11 bases between the germline ends. CDR3 region: CASSLHSTGELFF. In nucleotides, the CDR3 is TGTGCCAGCTCTCTTCATTCCACCGGGGAGCTGTTTTTT.